This TCR beta chain is from a study of shared clonotypes between healthy human individuals. Background on the study: CD4 naive cells filled three plates per donor, CD4 memory three, CD8 naive two and CD8 memory one.

Concerning this clone: Its antigen is unidentified.

Overall study results and limits: Sharing across four donors was seen in 4% to 6.5% of naive CD4 clonotypes.

The V gene's germline CDR1 is MGHRA and CDR2 YSYEKL. V lost 4 bases, J lost 0 bases, and 0 bases stayed unmatched. The CDR3 runs 14 residues. Some clones are missing from TCRdb's copy, which holds only in-frame ones; the method was immunoSEQ multiplex PCR. Of 2 million to 3 million clones in the sample, roughly 92% were seen once. Sample: naive CD4+ T cells sorted from blood. Subset in this sample: CD45RA+ positively selected. This chain links TRBV4-1 with TRBJ2-4, with 7 bases that match TRBD2. The source of this sequence is a man aged 18 to 35 in good health. The CDR3 sequence is CASSPGGAKNIQYF. CDR3 DNA sequence: TGCGCCAGCAGCCCGGGGGGAGCCAAAAACATTCAGTACTTC.